What follows describes a single T cell receptor (beta chain). Many counts were recorded for this clonotype. Its antigen remains unidentified. No base quality information exists; no much larger clone differs at one position. The source of the sample is a study of response to subunit inactivated influenza vaccine (dated by TCRdb to about 2018). In terms of the full investigation: Deep quantitative T cell receptor repertoire profiling was used in the study to track responses to a trivalent subunit inactivated influenza vaccine. Overall study outcomes, separate from this receptor: According to the authors, only a limited number of new T cells may be recruited by each seasonal influenza vaccination.

The library was produced with RT-PCR. Instrument on record: Illumina HiSeq 2500. TCRdb trimmed the raw reads at Q25, called clones with MiXCR and kept productive beta chains. Identical CDR3 proteins give one entry, which carries the most common genes and DNA. Recorded for this sample are hundreds of thousands of distinct CDR3 sequences; around 13% of them occurred a single time. 7.5% to 9% of the sample is taken by the ten largest. Taken from the germline V gene (reference sequence), the CDR1 and CDR2 loops are LNHNV and YYDKDF. V was cut back by 1 base and J by 8 bases, leaving a gap of 12 bases between them. From the cysteine through the phenylalanine, the CDR3 covers 14 amino acids. Here the CDR3 DNA is all that survives: 42 bases in frame from base 1.

The chain is encoded by TRBV15 joined to TRBJ2-4, with the D call tentatively TRBD1 or TRBD2, each fitting 7 bases. This sequence originates from a man in his fifties or sixties who received an inactivated influenza vaccine. Donor details come from another sample of the same person, matched by shared clones. Source: PBMCs from blood, taken 14 to 15 days before vaccination. The nucleotide sequence reads TGTGCCACCAGCAGAGCAGGGGGAGGGGACATTCAGTACTTC. Translated, this gives CATSRAGGGDIQYF.